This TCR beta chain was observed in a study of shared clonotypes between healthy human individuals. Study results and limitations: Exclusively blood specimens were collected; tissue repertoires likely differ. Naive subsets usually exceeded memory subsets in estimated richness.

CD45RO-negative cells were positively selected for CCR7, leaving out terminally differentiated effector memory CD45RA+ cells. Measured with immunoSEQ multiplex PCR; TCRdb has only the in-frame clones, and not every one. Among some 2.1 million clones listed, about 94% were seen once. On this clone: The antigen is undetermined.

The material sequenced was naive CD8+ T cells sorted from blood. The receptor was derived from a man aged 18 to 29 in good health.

The CDR3 nucleotides read TGTGCCAGCAGCGCGGGACAGGGTAATGGCTACACCTTC. Its protein is CASSAGQGNGYTF. The chain carries TRBV7-6 and TRBJ1-2; 9 nucleotides match TRBD1. The V gene's germline CDR1 is SGHVS and CDR2 FNYEAQ. The CDR3 runs to 13 residues. V lost 5 bases, J lost 6 bases, and 4 bases stayed unmatched.